These 2 T cell receptor beta chains share one sample of origin, sequenced in a study of CD8+CD57+ T cells in acquired aplastic anemia. Using genomic DNA as the template, TCR beta VDJ and CDR3 profiling was carried out. MiXCR was run by TCRdb on the reads, yielding one entry per CDR3 protein. The table has around 150,000 distinct CDR3 sequences, about two thirds seen once. Patients selected for sequencing had displayed CD8+CD57+ cell expansion by flow cytometry. Sequencing input: sorted CD4+, CD8+, or CD8+CD57+ T cells (not recorded which) from PBMCs. The origin of the receptors is a human donor with aplastic anemia.

This clonotype was observed once. This sequence joins TRBV24-1 and TRBJ1-1, with a possible D match to TRBD1 (6 bases). The CDR3 length is 12 residues. In germline, CDR1 is KGHDR, CDR2 SFDVKD. Deletions cut 4 bases from V and 14 bases from J, with 16 bases between. The CDR3 sequence is CATSDPDSGGFF. The CDR3 DNA reads TGTGCCACCAGTGACCCGGACAGCGGGGGCTTCTTT.

The V and J genes are TRBV19 and TRBJ2-5, with a weak D call TRBD2 (6 bases). The CDR3 totals 12 residues. The ends were cut back, 4 bases at V and 9 bases at J, with 12 bases in the middle. Per germline, CDR1 LNHDA and CDR2 SQIVND (reference sequence). The CDR3 loop is CASSTGGLAQYF. DNA of the CDR3: TGTGCCAGTAGTACTGGGGGGTTGGCCCAGTACTTC.